This TCR beta chain was sequenced for a study of T cells in Graves' hyperthyroidism and ophthalmopathy (dated by TCRdb to between 2019 and 2020). For context, the study as a whole: Peripheral blood was sampled at the time of initial diagnosis, prior to any treatment. A discovery cohort of about 100 patients, roughly 43 with Graves' ophthalmopathy and 57 with stable Graves' hyperthyroidism, was used to find distinguishing TCR V-J signatures. Prospective prediction of ophthalmopathy was tested in an independent validation cohort of 18 to 20 hyperthyroidism patients and 15 to 17 patients who later progressed to ophthalmopathy. For training and testing, the roughly 97 patients in the discovery cohort were randomly divided in a 7:3 ratio. In more than 5 Graves' hyperthyroidism patients, the study also compared T-cell repertoires from thyroid tissue with T-cell repertoires from blood. Once sampling was done, hyperthyroidism patients were given methimazole at a starting dose of 30 mg daily, whereas ophthalmopathy patients were given high-dose intravenous methylprednisolone. According to the paper, TCR Vbeta CDR3 sequencing was carried out on approximately 140 peripheral blood samples, which came from approximately 41 ophthalmopathy, under 85 hyperthyroidism and roughly 17 progressor patients. What the work shows at the level of the full study, not this receptor alone: Most expanded thyroid clonotypes (frequency above 0.001) were also detected in blood, suggesting blood repertoires may reflect thyroid immune responses. Ophthalmopathy was separated from stable hyperthyroidism by a 13 V-J signature model, with over 85% sensitivity and about 81% specificity obtained in cross-validation and 80%/75% obtained in testing. In validation, the model predicted progression to ophthalmopathy with approximately 70% sensitivity and over 72% specificity, a median of approximately 6.5 months before onset. Sample size was not statistically predetermined, and investigators were not blinded to group allocation.

Concerning this clonotype: Its antigen remains unidentified. Nothing much larger sits one base from this clone, and base qualities are not available.

Ophthalmopathy patients had moderately to severely active disease, Clinical Activity Score of at least 3, NOSPECS grade of at least 4, and duration under 3 months. Exclusion was applied to patients with uncontrolled infections, other autoimmune diseases, pregnancy or lactation. Clinical symptoms, serum thyroxine and TRAb, thyroid ultrasound, and orbital computed tomography formed the basis for the diagnoses. Ficoll-Paque density gradient centrifugation was used to isolate PBMCs from about 9.4 ml of fresh peripheral blood. Total RNA was extracted using Trizol reagent, and RNA quality was assessed on an Agilent 2100 Bioanalyzer. Amplification of TCR beta CDR3 regions was carried out from RNA transcripts. The TCR CDR3 was subjected to a first round of RT-PCR using the HTBI primer set and the Qiagen OneStep RT-PCR kit. A second multiplex PCR round built the libraries, followed by size selection and purification. The libraries were sequenced on an Illumina HiSeq2000 using paired-end 100 bp reads. On the study's bioinformatics: Raw data were processed with SOAPnuke, discarding reads with adapters, uncalled bases, mean Phred below 15, or no exact constant-primer or identifier match. COPE v1.2.5 was used to merge the high-quality paired reads, and each unique nucleotide sequence was defined as a clonotype. MiTCR v1.1 was used to align clonotypes to the IMGT TRBV, TRBD and TRBJ reference segments. Only V-J combinations with frequency above 0.0001, covering about 99% of repertoires, were analysed. The TCS score was defined as F50 (clonal expansion) divided by E x V (chaos), with BLOSUM62-based TCRdist calculated between CDR3 peptides within each V-J. Welch's t-statistics and random forest reduced 514 V-J features to 10 to 15, which were used in a naive Bayes classifier (R e1071). TCRdb itself trimmed the public reads at Q25 with fastp, ran MiXCR and retained productive beta chains. Rows are combined by CDR3 protein, so each entry shows the most common genes and DNA. In this record, the V and J calls reflect TCRdb's handling and not the investigators' own analysis. The sample table shows around 600,000 distinct CDR3 sequences, and around 13% are seen once. The top ten clones comprise around 12% of the sample.

From the cysteine up to the phenylalanine, the CDR3 has a length of 17 residues. Only the CDR3 portion is preserved as DNA: 51 bases, with reading frame beginning at the first base. Trimming accounts for 6 bases at V and 1 base at J, while the number of junction bases matched to no gene is 9. For CDR1 and CDR2, the germline V gene lists MNHNS and SASEGT. Sequencing was performed on blood. The chain couples TRBV6-1 to TRBJ2-2; 9 of the junction bases match TRBD1. The sequence came from a woman aged 50 to 60 with Graves' ophthalmopathy. The CDR3 has the sequence CASSHAWGQGNTGELFF. At the DNA level, the sequence is TGTGCCAGCAGCCACGCCTGGGGACAGGGGAACACCGGGGAGCTGTTTTTT.